This TCR beta chain emerged from a study of sequential checkpoint blockade in melanoma. Background on the study: Maintenance nivolumab came after either treatment sequence.

Method: immunoSEQ multiplex PCR; TCRdb's copy keeps in-frame clones and lacks some. The table records roughly 28,000 clones, about three quarters of them present only once. Worth noting for this clone: Other DNA sequences in the sample encode the same CDR3.

The treatment denotes: randomized to nivolumab then ipilimumab (arm A) or the reverse (arm B). Patients had received no earlier DNA-damaging chemotherapy. PBMC sorting kept live CD3+CD8+ cells without CD19 or CD56. V was pared by 0 bases and J by 0 bases, with 3 bases of the junction left unmatched. This CDR3 comprises 15 residues. The germline CDR1 and CDR2 sequences are SGDLS and YYNGEE. The chain employs TRBV9 and TRBJ2-7; 7 positions match TRBD1. The source of this sequence is a human donor with melanoma. The source material was CD8+ T cells sorted from blood (inferred from file names), sampled from a patient given nivolumab and ipilimumab in sequence. CDR3 DNA: TGTGCCAGCAGCGTAGGGACAGGCTCCTCCTACGAGCAGTACTTC. Translated: CASSVGTGSSYEQYF.